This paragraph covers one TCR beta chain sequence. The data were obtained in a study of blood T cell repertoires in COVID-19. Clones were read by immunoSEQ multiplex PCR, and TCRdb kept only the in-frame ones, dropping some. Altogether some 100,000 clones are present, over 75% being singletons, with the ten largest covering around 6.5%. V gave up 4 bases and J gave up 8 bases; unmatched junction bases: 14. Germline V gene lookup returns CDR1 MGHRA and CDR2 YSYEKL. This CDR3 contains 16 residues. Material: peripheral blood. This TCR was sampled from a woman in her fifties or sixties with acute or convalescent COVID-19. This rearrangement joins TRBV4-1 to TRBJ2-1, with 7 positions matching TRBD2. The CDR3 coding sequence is TGCGCCAGCAGCCCGTGGGCTAGCGGATACGAGGATGAGCAGTTCTTC. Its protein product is CASSPWASGYEDEQFF.